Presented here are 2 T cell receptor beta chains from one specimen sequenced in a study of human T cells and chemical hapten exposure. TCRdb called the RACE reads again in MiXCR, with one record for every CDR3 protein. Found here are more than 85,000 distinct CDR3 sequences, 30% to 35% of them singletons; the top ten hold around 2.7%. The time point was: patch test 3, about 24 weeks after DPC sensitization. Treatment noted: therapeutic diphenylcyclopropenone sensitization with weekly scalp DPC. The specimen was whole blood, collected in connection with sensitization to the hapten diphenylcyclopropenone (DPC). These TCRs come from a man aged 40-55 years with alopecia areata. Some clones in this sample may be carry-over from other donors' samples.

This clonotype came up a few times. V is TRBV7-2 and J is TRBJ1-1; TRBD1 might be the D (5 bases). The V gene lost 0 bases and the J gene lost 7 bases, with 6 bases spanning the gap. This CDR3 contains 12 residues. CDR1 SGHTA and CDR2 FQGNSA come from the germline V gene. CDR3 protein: CASSLAGGEAFF. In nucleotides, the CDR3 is TGTGCCAGCAGCTTAGCCGGGGGTGAAGCTTTCTTT.

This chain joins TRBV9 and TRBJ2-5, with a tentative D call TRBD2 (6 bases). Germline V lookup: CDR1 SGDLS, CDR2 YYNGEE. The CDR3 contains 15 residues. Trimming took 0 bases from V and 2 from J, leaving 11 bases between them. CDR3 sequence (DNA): TGTGCCAGCAGCGTAGGACGGGGGAGTCAAGAGACCCAGTACTTC. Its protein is CASSVGRGSQETQYF.